This TCR beta chain was sequenced in a study of blood T cells in healthy people across ages. A J-beta primer mix and a sample-barcoded 5' primer were used in a second PCR of roughly 6 to 11 cycles. The template-switch adaptor, which had 12 random nucleotides, put a tag on each cDNA molecule. TCRdb re-called the 5' RACE reads with MiXCR, one entry per CDR3 protein. The profile shows 780,000 or so distinct CDR3 sequences, roughly 25% of them singletons. Germline V CDR1 and CDR2: MNHNS, SASEGT. Deletions cut 7 bases from V and 0 bases from J, with 24 bases between. The CDR3 runs to 18 residues. These records were also assigned to another study, of T cells of mothers and their children. From that report: Donation came from three healthy Caucasian mothers together with their six children.

The gene calls are TRBV6-1 and TRBJ1-1; D is unclear. The origin of this receptor is a boy aged 5-17 years in good health. Sequencing used blood. The CDR3, as DNA: TGTGCCAGCATAAGAATTGGCAGTGTAGTCGGAGTGAACACTGAAGCTTTCTTT. Its translation: CASIRIGSVVGVNTEAFF.